This T cell receptor (beta chain) was recorded in a study of CD8 T cells in ankylosing spondylitis. TCRdb redid the calling of the 5' RACE reads with MiXCR, one entry per CDR3 protein. The sample shows about 190,000 distinct CDR3 sequences, roughly 13% of them seen only once. A word on this clonotype: Its antigen is as yet unknown.

V shed 0 bases and J shed 2 bases, with 14 bases lying between them. Germline CDR1 and CDR2: SGHDT and YYEEEE. The CDR3 is 16 amino acids. Broader study findings: The study identified a TCR beta motif of under ten highly homologous variants that appeared characteristic of ankylosing spondylitis blood. According to the report, clones linked to the disease were significantly enriched in matched synovial fluid samples taken from ankylosing spondylitis patients. Relatively scarce in peripheral blood, disease-linked clones were CD8+.

Sequencing input: blood, either unsorted or a sorted T cell fraction (not recorded which). The chain carries TRBV5-6 and TRBJ1-2; D is possibly TRBD1 (5 bases). This sequence originates from a female donor with ankylosing spondylitis or in good health (not recorded which). The CDR3 nucleotides are TGTGCCAGCAGCTTGGGTCCAGGGCAATTAAACTATGGCTACACCTTC. This translates into CASSLGPGQLNYGYTF.